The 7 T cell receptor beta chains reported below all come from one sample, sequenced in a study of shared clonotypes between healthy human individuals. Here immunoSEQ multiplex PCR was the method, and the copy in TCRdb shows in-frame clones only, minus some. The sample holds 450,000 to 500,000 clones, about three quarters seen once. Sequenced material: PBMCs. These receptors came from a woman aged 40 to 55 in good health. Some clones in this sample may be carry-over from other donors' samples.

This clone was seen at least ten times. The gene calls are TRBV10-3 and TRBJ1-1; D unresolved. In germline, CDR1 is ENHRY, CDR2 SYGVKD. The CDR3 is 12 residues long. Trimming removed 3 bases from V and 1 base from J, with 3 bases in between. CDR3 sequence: CAISDWNTEAFF. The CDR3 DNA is TGTGCCATCAGTGATTGGAACACTGAAGCTTTCTTT.

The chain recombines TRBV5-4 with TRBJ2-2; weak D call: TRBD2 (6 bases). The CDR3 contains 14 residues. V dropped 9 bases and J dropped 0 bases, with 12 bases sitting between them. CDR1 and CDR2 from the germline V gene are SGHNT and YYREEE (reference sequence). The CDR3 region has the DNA TGTGCCACCGCGGGGTATTCGAACACCGGGGAGCTGTTTTTT. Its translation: CATAGYSNTGELFF. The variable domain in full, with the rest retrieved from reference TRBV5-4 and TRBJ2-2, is ETGVTQSPTHLIKTRGQQVTLRCSSQSGHNTVSWYQQALGQGPQFIFQYYREEENGRGNFPPRFSGLQFPNYSSELNVNALELDDSALYLCATAGYSNTGELFFGEGSRLTVL.

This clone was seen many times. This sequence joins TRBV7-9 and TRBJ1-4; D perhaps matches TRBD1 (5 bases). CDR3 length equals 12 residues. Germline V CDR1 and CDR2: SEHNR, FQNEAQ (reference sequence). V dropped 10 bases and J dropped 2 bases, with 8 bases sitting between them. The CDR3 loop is CAMGGTNEKLFF. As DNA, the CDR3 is TGTGCCATGGGGGGTACTAATGAAAAACTGTTTTTT.

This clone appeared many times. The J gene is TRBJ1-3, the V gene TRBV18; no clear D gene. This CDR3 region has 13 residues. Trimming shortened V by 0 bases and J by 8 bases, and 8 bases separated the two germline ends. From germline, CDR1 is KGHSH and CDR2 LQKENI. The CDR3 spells CASSPPTRDTIYF. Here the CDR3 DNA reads TGTGCCAGCTCACCACCTACGCGGGACACCATATATTTT.

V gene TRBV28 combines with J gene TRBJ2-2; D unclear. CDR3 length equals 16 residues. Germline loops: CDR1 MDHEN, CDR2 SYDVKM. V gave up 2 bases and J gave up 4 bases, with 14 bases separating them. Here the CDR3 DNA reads TGTGCCAGCAGTTTACTGACCCAATTACTCACCGGGGAGCTGTTTTTT. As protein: CASSLLTQLLTGELFF.

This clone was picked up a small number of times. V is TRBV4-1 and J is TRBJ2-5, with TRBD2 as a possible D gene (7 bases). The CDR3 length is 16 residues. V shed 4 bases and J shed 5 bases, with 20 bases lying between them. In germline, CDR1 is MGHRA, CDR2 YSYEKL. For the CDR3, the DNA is TGCGCCAGCAGCCGCTTCGGGGGGCCCCGTGCGGAGACCCAGTACTTC. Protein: CASSRFGGPRAETQYF.

CDR3 nucleotides: TGCGCCAGCAGCTTGTCCAACAGGGTGAACACTGAAGCTTTCTTT. Encoded protein: CASSLSNRVNTEAFF. The chain combines TRBV5-1 with TRBJ1-1; possible D gene TRBD1, 6 bases. Germline CDR1 and CDR2: SGHRS and YFSETQ. V lost 1 base, J lost 0 bases, and 10 bases lay in between. This CDR3 comprises 15 residues.